This TCR beta chain was found in a study of response to subunit inactivated influenza vaccine. This clonotype came up a few times. The antigen is not known. The study, taken as a whole, reports: There was a suggestion from the authors that each seasonal influenza vaccination recruits few new T cells.

The CDR3 extends over 15 amino acids. V lost 6 bases, J lost 6 bases, and 11 bases stayed unmatched. The V gene's germline CDR1 is SNHLY and CDR2 FYNNEI. MiXCR was run by TCRdb on the RT-PCR reads, yielding one entry per CDR3 protein. The profile shows 590,000 or so distinct CDR3 sequences, 13% to 15% of them singletons. The chain carries TRBV2 and TRBJ1-1; 9 bases line up with TRBD1. Sequencing used PBMCs from blood, obtained 14 days before vaccination. The sequence was collected from a man over 45 who received an inactivated influenza vaccine. The CDR3 bases are TGTGCCAGCAGACCCGGGACAGGGAGTGTCGCTGAAGCTTTCTTT. Translation: CASRPGTGSVAEAFF. The full variable domain, completed using reference TRBV2 and TRBJ1-1, is EPEVTQTPSHQVTQMGQEVILRCVPISNHLYFYWYRQILGQKVEFLVSFYNNEISEKSEIFDDQFSVERPDGSNFTLKIRSTKLEDSAMYFCASRPGTGSVAEAFFGQGTRLTVV.